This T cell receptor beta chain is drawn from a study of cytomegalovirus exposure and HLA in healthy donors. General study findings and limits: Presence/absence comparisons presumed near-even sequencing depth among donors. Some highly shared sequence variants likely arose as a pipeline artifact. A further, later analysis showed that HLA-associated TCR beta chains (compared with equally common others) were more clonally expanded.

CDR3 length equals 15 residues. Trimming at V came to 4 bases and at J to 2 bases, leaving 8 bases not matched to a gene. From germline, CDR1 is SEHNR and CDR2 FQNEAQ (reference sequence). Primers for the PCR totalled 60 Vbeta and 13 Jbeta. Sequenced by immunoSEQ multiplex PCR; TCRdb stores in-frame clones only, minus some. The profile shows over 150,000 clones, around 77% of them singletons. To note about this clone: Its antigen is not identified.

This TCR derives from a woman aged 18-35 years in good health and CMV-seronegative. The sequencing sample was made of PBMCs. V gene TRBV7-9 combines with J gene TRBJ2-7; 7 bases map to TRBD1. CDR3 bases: TGTGCCAGCAGCTCACCCTGGACAGGAACCTACGAGCAGTACTTC. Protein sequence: CASSSPWTGTYEQYF.